A single sample gave rise to the 30 T cell receptor beta chains below, sequenced in a study of CD8+ T cells in alopecia areata. Scientists pooled cutaneous lymph node cells and sorted them on CD4, CD8alpha, NKG2D, NKG2ACE and other markers. In each case, RNA was isolated and then reverse transcribed into cDNA as the sequencing template. Sequencing used immunoSEQ multiplex PCR; TCRdb keeps in-frame clones, though not all of them. The sample shows approximately 300,000 clones, none of them appearing just once. The sequenced sample consisted of CD4+ T cells sorted from a lymph node. These receptors originate from a C3H/HeJ mouse with alopecia areata. The strain's MHC haplotype is H2-k.

This clone was counted at least ten times. Gene names are the mouse ones. The same CDR3 can be traced to other DNA sequences in this sample. The CDR3 bases that were read are TGTGCCAGCAGTGATCAGGGCGGGAATTCGCCC. Residues: CASSDQGGNSP. The full CDR3 protein is CASSDQGGNSPLYF. The chain combines TRBV13-1 with TRBJ1-6; a weak D match, TRBD1 (5 bases). The read ends 3 residues early relative to the CDR3; the germline J gene fills the gap. TRBJ1-6 has ORF status, its function being uncertain. The germline V gene has CDR1 NSHNY and CDR2 SYGAGN. The CDR3 is 14 amino acids. Trimming took 1 base from V and 7 from J, leaving 9 bases between them.

This clone was observed a handful of times. Gene labels here are mouse ones. The CDR3 end lies 4 residues beyond the end of the read and is filled in from the germline J gene. The rearrangement uses TRBV13-2 and TRBJ2-2, with 8 positions matching TRBD1. The J segment lost 4 bases and the V segment lost 0 bases, leaving 11 bases of the junction unmatched. There are 18 residues in the CDR3. The germline CDR1 and CDR2 sequences are NNHNN and SYGAGS (reference sequence). The DNA read from the CDR3 is TGTGCCAGCGGTGATGCAGGGCAGGGGGCGCGAGGCACCGGG. Translating it yields CASGDAGQGARGTG. The whole CDR3 is CASGDAGQGARGTGQLYF.

Remarks on this clone: Gene names and germline match the mouse. The CDR3 end falls 4 residues outside the read, so it is completed with the germline J gene. This chain connects TRBV13-1 to TRBJ2-5; D perhaps matches TRBD2 (7 bases). Germline values: CDR1 NSHNY, CDR2 SYGAGN. The CDR3 has 12 amino acids. The sequenced part of the CDR3 DNA is TGTGCCAGCAGGGGGGGCGCAGAC. This translates into CASRGGAD. The entire CDR3 protein reads CASRGGADTQYF.

Worth noting for this clone: Mouse germline and gene names are used. The same CDR3 arises from other DNA sequences in this sample as well. The CDR3 bases that were read are TGTGCCAGCTCCCCTACTGGGGGTAGTGCAGAA. Its protein is CASSPTGGSAE. The entire CDR3 protein is CASSPTGGSAETLYF. This chain uses TRBV12-1 with TRBJ2-3; TRBD2 matches 8 bases. The missing CDR3 end, 4 residues past where the read stops, is filled in from the germline J gene. This CDR3 region has 15 residues. Germline CDR1 and CDR2: SGHSN and HYEKVE. V was clipped by 4 bases and J by 0 bases; unmatched bases: 5.

About this clone itself: Gene names denote mouse genes. The CDR3 is cut off 4 residues early in the read; its end comes from the germline J gene. V usage is TRBV29 and J usage is TRBJ2-2; TRBD1 is a possible D gene (5 bases). The CDR3 sequence is 16 residues long. The ends were cut back, 0 bases at V and 5 bases at J, with 13 bases in the middle. Germline CDR1 and CDR2: MSHET and SYDVDS. CDR3 loop: CASSLSQGGGTGQLYF. CDR3 DNA, as far as it was read: TGTGCTAGCAGTTTATCTCAGGGAGGAGGTACCGGG.

This clone turned up a few times. The listed genes are named as in mouse. The CDR3 end is not reached by the read, which stops 4 residues before it; the germline J gene fills it in. Other DNA sequences in this sample translate to the same CDR3. The chain recombines TRBV13-1 with TRBJ2-7; 9 nucleotides align to TRBD2. J gave up 1 base and V 5 bases, and 4 bases lay outside the gene matches. CDR3 length equals 14 residues. Per the germline V gene, CDR1 is NSHNY and CDR2 is SYGAGN. The CDR3 region is CASRETGGSYEQYF. CDR3 DNA (partial): TGTGCCAGCAGGGAAACTGGGGGGTCCTAT.

Notes on this clone: Gene and germline names: mouse. Coverage ceases 4 residues before the CDR3 finishes, and the germline J gene fills in the end. The chain recombines TRBV13-2 with TRBJ2-2; TRBD1 might be the D (6 bases). CDR1 and CDR2 from the germline V gene are NNHNN and SYGAGS (reference sequence). The CDR3 sequence is 16 residues long. V was cut by 2 bases and J by 0 bases, with 11 bases left in between. CDR3 DNA, as far as it was read: TGTGCCAGCGGTGAGCCGGGACAACCAAACACCGGG. This encodes CASGEPGQPNTG. The CDR3 as a whole reads CASGEPGQPNTGQLYF.

In the case of this clone: Genes and germline come from the mouse. With the read ending 4 residues before the CDR3 end, the germline J gene is used to fill in that end. V is TRBV5 and J is TRBJ2-7; 10 bases match TRBD1. The CDR3 runs 15 residues. Germline loops: CDR1 LGHNA, CDR2 YNLKQL (reference sequence). V trimming: 4 bases; J trimming: 3 bases; junction bases outside the gene matches: 6. CDR3 bases read: TGTGCCAGCAGCCCGCTCCGGACAGGGGGCTAT. Protein product: CASSPLRTGGY. The full CDR3 reads CASSPLRTGGYEQYF.

Comment on this clone: Genes here carry mouse names. The CDR3 end falls 4 residues outside the read, so it is completed with the germline J gene. Other DNA variants within this sample encode the same CDR3. This chain joins TRBV13-2 and TRBJ2-2; 9 bases align to TRBD2. With V trimmed by 4 bases and J by 0 bases, 1 base remained unmatched. CDR1 and CDR2 (germline): NNHNN, SYGAGS (reference sequence). The CDR3 has 15 amino acids. The DNA read from the CDR3 is TGTGCCAGCGGTCGGACTGGGGCAAACACCGGG. Protein product: CASGRTGANTG. The complete CDR3 sequence is CASGRTGANTGQLYF.

This clone was seen a handful of times. The gene names given are mouse names. The CDR3 end lies 4 residues beyond the end of the read and is filled in from the germline J gene. This chain joins TRBV1 and TRBJ1-2, with D possibly TRBD1 on 6 matching bases. The CDR3 contains 13 residues. Trimming took 4 bases from V and 4 from J, leaving 10 bases between them. From germline, CDR1 is NSQYPW and CDR2 LRSPGD (reference sequence). CDR3 DNA (partial): TGCACCTGCAGTGACAGGGAGGGCTCC. Translating it yields CTCSDREGS. Given in full, the CDR3 is CTCSDREGSDYTF.

As regards this clone: Any gene name here is a mouse gene name. The read ends 4 residues shy of where the CDR3 ends; the end is completed using the germline J gene. This chain connects TRBV1 to TRBJ2-5; D is possibly TRBD2 (5 bases). The CDR3 contains 15 residues. The V gene lost 0 bases and the J gene lost 2 bases, with 9 bases spanning the gap. The V gene's germline CDR1 is NSQYPW and CDR2 LRSPGD (reference sequence). The covered CDR3 bases are TGCACCTGCAGTGCAGATCCGCTGGGCCAAGAC. Translation: CTCSADPLGQD. The entire CDR3 is CTCSADPLGQDTQYF.

This clone was recorded a few times. The gene names given are mouse names. The read halts 4 residues ahead of the CDR3 end, with the missing end drawn from the germline J gene. The same CDR3 arises from other DNA sequences in this sample as well. V and J are TRBV1 and TRBJ2-7; TRBD2 agrees at 11 bases. From germline, CDR1 is NSQYPW and CDR2 LRSPGD (reference sequence). The length of the CDR3 is 14 residues. The DNA read from the CDR3 is TGCACCTGCAGTGCCCGACTGGGGGGGTAT. Encoded protein: CTCSARLGGY. The full CDR3 protein is CTCSARLGGYEQYF. Drawing the rest from reference TRBV1 and TRBJ2-7, the complete variable domain is VTLLEQNPRWRLVPRGQAVNLRCILKNSQYPWMSWYQQDLQKQLQWLFTLRSPGDKEVKSLPGADYLATRVTDTELRLQVANMSQGRTLYCTCSARLGGYEQYFGPGTRLTVL.

On this clone itself: Germline and genes: mouse. Coverage ceases 4 residues before the CDR3 finishes, and the germline J gene fills in the end. Different DNA sequences within this sample yield the same CDR3. The gene calls are TRBV1 and TRBJ2-2; D might be TRBD2 (6 bases). Trimming shortened V by 0 bases and J by 0 bases, and 8 bases separated the two germline ends. There are 16 residues in the CDR3. Germline V lookup: CDR1 NSQYPW, CDR2 LRSPGD (reference sequence). The covered CDR3 bases are TGCACCTGCAGTGCAGATTGGGGGTCAAACACCGGG. Its translation: CTCSADWGSNTG. The entire CDR3 protein reads CTCSADWGSNTGQLYF.

Only a few counts were recorded for this clone. Genes and germline are mouse. The DNA ends 4 residues before the CDR3 does, and the rest of the CDR3 is filled in from the germline J gene. The chain carries TRBV1 and TRBJ1-2; 11 nucleotides align to TRBD1. In germline, CDR1 is NSQYPW, CDR2 LRSPGD (reference sequence). This CDR3 is built from 15 residues. J gave up 3 bases and V 4 bases, and 4 bases lay outside the gene matches. CDR3 in amino acids: CTCSGTGGGYSDYTF. The CDR3 DNA, read in part, is TGCACCTGCAGTGGGACAGGGGGCGGTTACTCC.

With respect to this clone: Genes and germline come from the mouse. The DNA ends 4 residues before the CDR3 does, and the rest of the CDR3 is filled in from the germline J gene. Other DNA sequences in this specimen translate into the identical CDR3. V is TRBV5 and J is TRBJ1-1; 11 bases match TRBD1. CDR1 is LGHNA and CDR2 is YNLKQL in the germline V gene (reference sequence). The CDR3 extends over 14 amino acids. Partial CDR3 DNA: TGTGCCAGCAGCCAAGGGGACAGGGGGACA. Its translation is CASSQGDRGT. The entire CDR3 sequence reads CASSQGDRGTEVFF.

About this clone: Any gene name here is a mouse gene name. Read coverage stops 4 residues before the CDR3 terminus; the germline J gene supplies the remainder. This rearrangement joins TRBV1 to TRBJ2-7, with 7 bases lining up with TRBD2. Germline V gives CDR1 NSQYPW, CDR2 LRSPGD (reference sequence). J was trimmed by 3 bases and V by 0 bases; bases with no gene match: 5. This CDR3 is built from 15 residues. CDR3 residues: CTCSADSSGGYEQYF. CDR3 DNA (partial): TGCACCTGCAGTGCAGACTCTTCTGGGGGCTAT.

This clone occurred a few times. Genes and germline come from the mouse. The DNA ends 4 residues before the CDR3 does, and the rest of the CDR3 is filled in from the germline J gene. The sample carries other DNA sequences with the same CDR3. The chain has TRBV5 and TRBJ2-1, with 9 nucleotides matching TRBD2. J lost 4 bases, V lost 2 bases, and 3 bases had no gene match. The CDR3 loop spans 15 amino acids. Germline loops: CDR1 LGHNA, CDR2 YNLKQL (reference sequence). Partial CDR3 DNA: TGTGCCAGCAGCCAAAGGACTGGGGTGTATGCT. This codes for CASSQRTGVYA. The complete CDR3 reads CASSQRTGVYAEQFF.

This clone came up a few times. Mouse names are used for the genes. The CDR3 is cut off 4 residues early in the read; its end comes from the germline J gene. This chain connects TRBV17 to TRBJ2-5, with 10 bases fitting TRBD2. The V and J ends lost 5 bases and 3 bases, in that order; junction bases with no gene match: 5. Germline CDR1 is MNHDT and CDR2 is YYDKIL. The CDR3 is 15 residues long. CDR3 amino acids: CASSVPGLGQDTQYF. The CDR3 DNA, read in part, is TGTGCTAGCAGTGTTCCGGGACTGGGGCAAGAC.

This clone was counted between two and nine times. Gene labels here are mouse ones. The sample contains more than one DNA sequence encoding this CDR3. The sequenced part of the CDR3 DNA is TGTGCCAGCGGTGATCCGGGACAATAT. Protein product: CASGDPGQY. The CDR3 as a whole reads CASGDPGQYEQYF. J is TRBJ2-7 and V is TRBV13-2, with D perhaps TRBD1 (6 bases). From the germline J gene comes the end of the CDR3, since the read stops 4 residues before it. Germline V lookup: CDR1 NNHNN, CDR2 SYGAGS (reference sequence). CDR3 size: 13 residues.

This clone was seen only a few times. Gene and germline names: mouse. The CDR3 end is not reached by the read, which stops 4 residues before it; the germline J gene fills it in. V and J are TRBV1 and TRBJ2-4; D gene uncertain. The CDR3 has 14 amino acids. Per germline, CDR1 NSQYPW and CDR2 LRSPGD (reference sequence). V was clipped by 0 bases and J by 1 base, with 5 bases between them. CDR3 sequence: CTCSAERGQNTLYF. The covered CDR3 bases are TGCACCTGCAGTGCAGAGAGGGGTCAAAAC.

The sample holds a few counts of this clone. Gene names follow the mouse nomenclature. The missing CDR3 end, 4 residues past where the read stops, is filled in from the germline J gene. Other DNA sequences in this sample translate to the same CDR3. The chain is built from TRBV1 and TRBJ2-1; 9 bases map to TRBD1. Germline-derived CDR1 and CDR2 are NSQYPW and LRSPGD (reference sequence). V trimming: 4 bases; J trimming: 3 bases; junction bases outside the gene matches: 1. This CDR3 is 14 amino acids long. CDR3: CTCSGTGAYAEQFF. CDR3 DNA, as far as it was read: TGCACCTGCAGTGGGACAGGGGCCTATGCT.

This clone was detected a few times. Gene names follow the mouse nomenclature. The read terminates 4 residues before the CDR3 end, so the remaining end is supplied by the germline J gene. This chain joins TRBV5 and TRBJ2-3; the match to TRBD1 covers 7 bases. Germline CDR1 LGHNA, CDR2 YNLKQL (reference sequence). J lost 0 bases, V lost 4 bases, and 4 bases had no gene match. CDR3 length: 15 residues. The CDR3: CASSRGQTSAETLYF. The covered CDR3 bases are TGTGCCAGCAGCCGGGGACAGACTAGTGCAGAA.

This clone was picked up a small number of times. Gene names and germline refer to mouse. The CDR3 end is not reached by the read, which stops 4 residues before it; the germline J gene fills it in. V is TRBV13-2 and J is TRBJ1-2, with 7 bases matching TRBD1. With 0 bases clipped from V and 3 bases from J, the junction kept 8 bases outside the gene matches. Germline CDR1 NNHNN, CDR2 SYGAGS (reference sequence). This CDR3 comprises 16 residues. CDR3 region: CASGDEEGARHSDYTF. The covered CDR3 bases are TGTGCCAGCGGTGATGAGGAGGGGGCGAGGCACTCC.

In the case of this clone: Any gene name here is a mouse gene name. The observed sequence ends 4 residues before the CDR3 terminus, with the missing tail filled in from the germline J gene. This chain joins TRBV26 and TRBJ2-3, with 7 bases aligning to TRBD1. The V and J ends lost 10 bases and 0 bases, in that order; junction bases with no gene match: 7. The CDR3 extends over 14 amino acids. Germline lookup yields CDR1 KGHPV and CDR2 FQNQEV (reference sequence). The sequenced CDR3 bases are TGTGCCACCCCGGGACAGACTAGTGCAGAA. Translating it yields CATPGQTSAE. The entire CDR3 protein reads CATPGQTSAETLYF.

The table lists this clone with a few counts. Gene names and germline match the mouse. CDR3 bases read: TGTGCCAGCAGTATACCTGGGGCAGGGAAC. Residues: CASSIPGAGN. The full CDR3 protein reads CASSIPGAGNTLYF. The chain is built from TRBV19 and TRBJ2-4, with TRBD2 as a possible D gene (6 bases). The read ends 4 residues shy of where the CDR3 ends; the end is completed using the germline J gene. Germline CDR1 and CDR2: FNHDT and SITEND (reference sequence). CDR3 length: 14 amino acids. Based on the CDR3 plus reference TRBV19 and TRBJ2-4, the full variable domain is GGIITQTPKFLIGQEGQKLTLKCQQNFNHDTMYWYRQDSGKGLRLIYYSITENDLQKGDLSEGYDASREKKSSFSLTVTSAQKNEMAVFLCASSIPGAGNTLYFGAGTRLSVL.

Comment on this clone: Mouse gene names apply. The read falls 4 residues short of the CDR3 end, and the missing part is taken from the germline J gene. The chain combines TRBV13-1 with TRBJ2-5; a possible D gene is TRBD1 (5 bases). The germline V gene has CDR1 NSHNY and CDR2 SYGAGN. The CDR3 covers 15 residues. The chain's CDR3 is CASSDASREGDTQYF. The part of the CDR3 DNA that was read is TGTGCCAGCAGTGATGCATCCAGGGAGGGGGAC.

This clone appeared a few times. The gene names here belong to mouse. Sequencing ends 4 residues short of the CDR3 end; the germline J gene provides the rest. The rearrangement links TRBV31 to TRBJ2-5; D is ambiguous. V lost 0 bases and J 1 base, leaving 5 bases between the germline ends. Germline-derived CDR1 and CDR2 are GKSSPN and SITVG. This CDR3 contains 13 residues. The CDR3 loop reads CAWSLSDQDTQYF. The CDR3 DNA, read in part, is TGTGCCTGGAGTCTCTCAGACCAAGAC.

About this clone itself: Genes here carry mouse names. Read sequence stops 4 residues before the CDR3 end, and the germline J gene provides the missing end. V gene TRBV19 combines with J gene TRBJ2-3, with D possibly matching TRBD1 (6 bases). This CDR3 contains 15 residues. The V gene lost 3 bases and the J gene lost 0 bases, with 11 bases spanning the gap. CDR1 FNHDT and CDR2 SITEND come from the germline V gene (reference sequence). CDR3 region: CASSRQVSSAETLYF. The DNA read from the CDR3 is TGTGCCAGCAGTAGACAGGTCTCTAGTGCAGAA.

This clone has more than one count but fewer than ten. Gene and germline names: mouse. The read halts 4 residues ahead of the CDR3 end, with the missing end drawn from the germline J gene. The chain employs TRBV19 and TRBJ2-3; 7 nucleotides agree with TRBD2. This CDR3 spans 14 amino acids. V shed 6 bases and J 0 bases; nucleotides not matched to a gene: 4. CDR1 and CDR2 from the germline V gene are FNHDT and SITEND (reference sequence). The CDR3 sequence is CASKTGPSAETLYF. The sequenced part of the CDR3 DNA is TGTGCCAGCAAGACTGGGCCTAGTGCAGAA.

This clone was seen more than once but under ten times. The gene names here belong to mouse. The read stops 4 residues short of the end of the CDR3; the missing end is completed from the germline J gene. The chain couples TRBV13-2 to TRBJ2-3; 10 nucleotides line up with TRBD2. The CDR3 spans 17 residues. Germline V gives CDR1 NNHNN, CDR2 SYGAGS (reference sequence). V dropped 0 bases and J dropped 3; count of bases not matched to a gene: 7. CDR3 bases read: TGTGCCAGCGGTGATGCATCGCTGGGGGGGCTGGCAGAA. Translation gives CASGDASLGGLAE. The full CDR3 is CASGDASLGGLAETLYF.